These 17 T cell receptor beta chains originate from one sample sequenced in a study of CD8 T cells in Susac syndrome. With random hexamers, roughly 0.45 to 1 ug RNA was reverse transcribed. TCRdb processed the immunoSEQ multiplex PCR reads anew with MiXCR; each CDR3 protein has one entry. The table records 150,000 to 200,000 distinct CDR3 sequences, around 96% of them present only once. The sequenced sample consisted of CD4+ T cells from PBMCs. The receptors here all came from a human donor with Susac syndrome.

V and J are TRBV3-1 and TRBJ2-1; D is possibly TRBD2 (6 bases). This CDR3 region has 12 residues. Trimming shortened V by 6 bases and J by 14 bases, and 17 bases separated the two germline ends. CDR1 and CDR2 (germline): LGHDT, YNNKEL (reference sequence). CDR3 coding DNA: TGTGCCAGCAGTAGGGGATCTAGCGCAAAGTTCTTC. Translating it yields CASSRGSSAKFF.

The V call is TRBV28, the J call TRBJ2-7, with D maybe TRBD2 (6 bases). V was trimmed by 0 bases and J by 4 bases, leaving 10 bases between them. CDR3 length: 14 amino acids. Germline CDR1 reads MDHEN; CDR2 reads SYDVKM. The CDR3: CASSLWAGRYEQYF. The CDR3 bases are TGTGCCAGCAGTTTATGGGCAGGGAGGTACGAGCAGTACTTC. The variable domain in full, completed from reference TRBV28 and TRBJ2-7, reads DVKVTQSSRYLVKRTGEKVFLECVQDMDHENMFWYRQDPGLGLRLIYFSYDVKMKEKGDIPEGYSVSREKKERFSLILESASTNQTSMYLCASSLWAGRYEQYFGPGTRLTVT.

The chain couples TRBV4-1 to TRBJ2-1; D gene ambiguous. The CDR3 is 13 residues long. Germline CDR1 MGHRA, CDR2 YSYEKL. V dropped 1 base and J dropped 8 bases, with 9 bases sitting between them. CDR3 nucleotide sequence: TGCGCCAGCAGCCAAGGGCTCCTGGATGAGCAGTTCTTC. It specifies CASSQGLLDEQFF.

The rearrangement links TRBV5-1 to TRBJ2-1; 12 positions agree with TRBD2. The germline CDR1 and CDR2 sequences are SGHRS and YFSETQ. With 1 base clipped from V and 6 bases from J, the junction kept 5 bases outside the gene matches. CDR3 size: 16 residues. The CDR3 DNA follows: TGCGCCAGCAGCTTGAGGGCTAGCGGGAGGGCCAATGAGCAGTTCTTC. It is translated as CASSLRASGRANEQFF.

The rearrangement joins TRBV7-9 to TRBJ1-1; D uncertain. V shed 5 bases and J shed 1 base, with 8 bases lying between them. Germline-derived CDR1 and CDR2 are SEHNR and FQNEAQ (reference sequence). CDR3 length: 13 residues. DNA of the CDR3: TGTGCCAGCAGCCAGACCCCGAACACTGAAGCTTTCTTT. Translation gives CASSQTPNTEAFF.

The V gene is TRBV5-1, the J gene TRBJ2-2; D unclear. This CDR3 comprises 18 residues. CDR1 and CDR2 from the germline V gene are SGHRS and YFSETQ. The V and J ends lost 0 bases and 0 bases respectively, with 15 bases between them. The CDR3: CASSLVGSMGTNTGELFF. The CDR3 DNA sequence: TGCGCCAGCAGCTTGGTTGGGTCTATGGGGACGAACACCGGGGAGCTGTTTTTT.

The genes are TRBV6-1 and TRBJ2-6, with D uncertain. V was pared by 5 bases and J by 0 bases, with 14 bases between. Germline-derived CDR1 and CDR2 are MNHNS and SASEGT. The CDR3 length is 17 residues. The CDR3 sequence is CASSPRRPSSGANVLTF. As DNA, the CDR3 is TGTGCCAGCAGTCCACGAAGACCGTCCTCTGGGGCCAACGTCCTGACTTTC.

The DNA of the CDR3 is TGCGCCAGCAGCCACCCCGGGACAGGGGATCAGCCCCAGCATTTT. It codes for CASSHPGTGDQPQHF. This chain uses TRBV4-1 with TRBJ1-5; 10 bases line up with TRBD1. With 3 bases clipped from V and 5 bases from J, the junction kept 4 bases outside the gene matches. Germline CDR1 and CDR2: MGHRA and YSYEKL. The CDR3 sequence is 15 residues long.

J is TRBJ2-3 and V is TRBV7-9; the D gene is possibly TRBD1 (6 bases). The CDR3 runs 15 residues. V was clipped by 5 bases and J by 0 bases, with 12 bases between them. Germline assignment: CDR1 SEHNR and CDR2 FQNEAQ (reference sequence). The CDR3 coding sequence is TGTGCCAGCAGCGGGGGAACAGGGAGCACAGATACGCAGTATTTT. Its protein is CASSGGTGSTDTQYF.

The chain uses TRBV12-3 or TRBV12-4 and TRBJ2-1; possibly TRBD1 for D (6 bases). The V gene lost 2 bases and the J gene lost 3 bases, with 11 bases spanning the gap. This CDR3 has 15 residues. The CDR3: CASSLLLGGYNEQFF. Here the CDR3 DNA reads TGTGCCAGCAGTTTATTGCTAGGGGGCTACAATGAGCAGTTCTTC.

This chain joins TRBV14 and TRBJ2-5, with TRBD1 matching over 7 bases. The CDR3 is 15 amino acids. Germline lookup yields CDR1 SGHDN and CDR2 FVKESK. V dropped 0 bases and J dropped 5; count of bases not matched to a gene: 6. Here the CDR3 reads CASSQDGTVWETQYF. Written as DNA, the CDR3 is TGTGCCAGCAGCCAAGACGGGACAGTGTGGGAGACCCAGTACTTC.

The chain carries TRBV29-1 and TRBJ2-1; D unclear. There are 10 residues in the CDR3. CDR1 is SQVTM and CDR2 is ANQGSEA in the germline V gene. Trimming left V 7 bases short and J 4 bases short, with 5 bases between. The CDR3 nucleotides read TGCAGCGCCCAGTACAATGAGCAGTTCTTC. Its protein product is CSAQYNEQFF.

CDR3 sequence reads: CASSYDLGAGYSNQPQHF. The CDR3 DNA reads as TGTGCCAGCAGTTACGACCTGGGCGCCGGATATAGCAATCAGCCCCAGCATTTT. The V and J genes are TRBV6-2 or TRBV6-3 and TRBJ1-5; the D is unclear. V lost 2 bases to trimming and J lost 0 bases, with 17 bases between them. The CDR3 is made up of 18 amino acids. CDR1 is MNHEY and CDR2 is SVGEGT in the germline V gene.

The chain links TRBV7-2 to TRBJ1-3; no clear D. The CDR3 loop spans 15 amino acids. The V gene lost 1 base and the J gene lost 0 bases, with 7 bases spanning the gap. Germline lookup yields CDR1 SGHTA and CDR2 FQGNSA. The CDR3 DNA reads TGTGCCAGCAGCTTAGTGGGCAGCTCTGGAAACACCATATATTTT. This translates into CASSLVGSSGNTIYF.

The J gene is TRBJ2-3, the V gene TRBV5-6, with 9 bases identical to TRBD2. The CDR3 length is 15 residues. With 1 base clipped from V and 1 base from J, the junction kept 1 base outside the gene matches. Germline V gives CDR1 SGHDT, CDR2 YYEEEE. The CDR3 nucleotides read TGTGCCAGCAGCTTGAGACTAGCGGGCACAGATACGCAGTATTTT. Protein product: CASSLRLAGTDTQYF.

The chain couples TRBV6-1 to TRBJ1-6; D gene unclear. V shed 8 bases and J shed 9 bases, with 14 bases lying between them. Germline V gene sequence: CDR1 MNHNS, CDR2 SASEGT. CDR3 size: 13 residues. CDR3 sequence reads: CASSTRGPSPLHF. DNA for the CDR3: TGTGCCAGCTCCACCCGTGGGCCTTCACCCCTCCACTTT.

This clonotype was seen once. The V call is TRBV12-3 or TRBV12-4, the J call TRBJ1-5; 8 bases are shared with TRBD1. V gave up 4 bases and J gave up 5 bases; unmatched junction bases: 10. The CDR3 has 16 amino acids. CDR3 protein: CASSSRTGYAHQPQHF. In DNA, the CDR3 is TGTGCCAGCAGTTCCCGGACAGGGTATGCGCATCAGCCCCAGCATTTT.